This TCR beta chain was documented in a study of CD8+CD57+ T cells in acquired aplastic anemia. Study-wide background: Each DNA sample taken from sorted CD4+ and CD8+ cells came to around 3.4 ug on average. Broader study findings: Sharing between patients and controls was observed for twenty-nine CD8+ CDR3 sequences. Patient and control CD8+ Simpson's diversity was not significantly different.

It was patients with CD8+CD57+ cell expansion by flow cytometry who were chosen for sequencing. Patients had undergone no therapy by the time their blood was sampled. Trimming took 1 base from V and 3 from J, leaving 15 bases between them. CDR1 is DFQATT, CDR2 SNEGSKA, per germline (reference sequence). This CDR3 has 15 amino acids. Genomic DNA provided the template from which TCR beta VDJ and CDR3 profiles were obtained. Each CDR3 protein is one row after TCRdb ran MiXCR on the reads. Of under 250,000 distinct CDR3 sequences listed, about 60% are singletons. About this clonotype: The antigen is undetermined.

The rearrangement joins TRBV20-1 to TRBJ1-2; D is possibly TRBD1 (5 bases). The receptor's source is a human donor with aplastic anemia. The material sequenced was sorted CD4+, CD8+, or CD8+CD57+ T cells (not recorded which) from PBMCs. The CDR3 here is CSARGGSPGDYGYTF. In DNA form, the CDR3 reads TGCAGTGCTAGAGGGGGCAGTCCGGGAGACTATGGCTACACCTTC.